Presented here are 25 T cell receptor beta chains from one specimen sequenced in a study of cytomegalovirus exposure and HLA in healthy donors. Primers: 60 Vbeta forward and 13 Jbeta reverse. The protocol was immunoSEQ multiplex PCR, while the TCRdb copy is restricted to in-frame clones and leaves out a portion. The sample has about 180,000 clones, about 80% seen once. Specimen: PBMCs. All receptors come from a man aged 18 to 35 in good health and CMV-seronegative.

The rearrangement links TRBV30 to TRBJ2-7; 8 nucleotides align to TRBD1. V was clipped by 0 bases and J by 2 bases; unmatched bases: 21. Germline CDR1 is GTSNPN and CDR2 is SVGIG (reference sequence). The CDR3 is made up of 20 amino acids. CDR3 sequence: CAWSVMRLTGAPLGAYEQYF. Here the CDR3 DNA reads TGTGCCTGGAGTGTAATGCGTCTGACAGGGGCCCCCCTGGGAGCCTACGAGCAGTACTTC.

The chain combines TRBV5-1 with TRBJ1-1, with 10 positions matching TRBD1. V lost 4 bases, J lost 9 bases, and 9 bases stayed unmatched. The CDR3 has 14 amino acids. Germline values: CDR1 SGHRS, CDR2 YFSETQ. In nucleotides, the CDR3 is TGCGCCAGCAGCGGTACCGGGACAGGGGATAAAGCTTTCTTT. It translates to CASSGTGTGDKAFF.

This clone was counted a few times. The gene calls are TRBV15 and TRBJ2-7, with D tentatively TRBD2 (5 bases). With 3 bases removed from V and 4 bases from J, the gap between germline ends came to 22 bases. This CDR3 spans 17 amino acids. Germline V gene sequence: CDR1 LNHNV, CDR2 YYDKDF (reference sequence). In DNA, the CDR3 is TGTGCCACCAGCAGGCGCGCGGTGAGGAGGCTCTCTTACGAGCAGTACTTC. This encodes CATSRRAVRRLSYEQYF.

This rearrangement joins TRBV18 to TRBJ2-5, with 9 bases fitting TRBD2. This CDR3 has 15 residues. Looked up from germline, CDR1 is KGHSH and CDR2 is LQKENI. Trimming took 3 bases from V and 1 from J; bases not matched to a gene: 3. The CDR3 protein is CASSPLAGLQETQYF. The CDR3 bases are TGTGCCAGCTCACCGCTAGCGGGACTCCAAGAGACCCAGTACTTC.

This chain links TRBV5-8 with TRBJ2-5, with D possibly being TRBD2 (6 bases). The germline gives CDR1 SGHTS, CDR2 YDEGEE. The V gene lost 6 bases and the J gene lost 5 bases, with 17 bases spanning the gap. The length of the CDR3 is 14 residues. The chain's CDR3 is CASTGRGAGETQYF. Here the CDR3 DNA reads TGTGCCAGCACCGGGCGGGGCGCGGGGGAGACCCAGTACTTC.

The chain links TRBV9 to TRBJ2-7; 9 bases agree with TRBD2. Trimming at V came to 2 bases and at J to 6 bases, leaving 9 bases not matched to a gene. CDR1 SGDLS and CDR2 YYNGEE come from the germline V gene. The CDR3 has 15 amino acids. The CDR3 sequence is CASSVSGSPLGEQYF. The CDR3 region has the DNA TGTGCCAGCAGCGTTAGCGGGAGCCCTCTCGGCGAGCAGTACTTC.

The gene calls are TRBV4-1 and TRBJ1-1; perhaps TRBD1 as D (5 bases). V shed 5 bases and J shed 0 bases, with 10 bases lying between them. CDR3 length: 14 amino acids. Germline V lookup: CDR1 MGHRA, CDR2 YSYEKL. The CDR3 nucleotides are TGCGCCAGCAGCTCAACCAGGGTGAACACTGAAGCTTTCTTT. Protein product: CASSSTRVNTEAFF.

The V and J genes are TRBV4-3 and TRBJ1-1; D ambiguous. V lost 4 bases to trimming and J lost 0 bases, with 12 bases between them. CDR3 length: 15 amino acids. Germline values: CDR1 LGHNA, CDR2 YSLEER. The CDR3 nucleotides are TGCGCCAGCAGCCCCCACCACAGACTGAACACTGAAGCTTTCTTT. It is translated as CASSPHHRLNTEAFF.

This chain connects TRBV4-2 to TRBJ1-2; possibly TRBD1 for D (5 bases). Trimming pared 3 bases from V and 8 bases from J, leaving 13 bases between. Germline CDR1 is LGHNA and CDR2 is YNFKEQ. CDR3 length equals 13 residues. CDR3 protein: CASSHPGQGGYTF. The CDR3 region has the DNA TGTGCCAGCAGCCACCCAGGCCAGGGAGGCTACACCTTC.

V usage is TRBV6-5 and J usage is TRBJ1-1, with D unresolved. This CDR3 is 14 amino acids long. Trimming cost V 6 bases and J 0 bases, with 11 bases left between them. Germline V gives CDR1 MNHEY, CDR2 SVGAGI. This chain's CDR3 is CASSLTRVNTEAFF. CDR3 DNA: TGTGCCAGCAGCCTAACGAGGGTGAACACTGAAGCTTTCTTT.

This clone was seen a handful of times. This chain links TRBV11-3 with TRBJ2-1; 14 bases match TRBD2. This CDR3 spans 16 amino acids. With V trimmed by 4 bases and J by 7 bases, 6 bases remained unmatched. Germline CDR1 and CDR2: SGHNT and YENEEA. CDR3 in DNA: TGTGCCAGCAGCTCCCGGACTAGCGGGGGGACGAATGAGCAGTTCTTC. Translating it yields CASSSRTSGGTNEQFF. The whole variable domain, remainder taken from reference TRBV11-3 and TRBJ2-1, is EAGVVQSPRYKIIEKKQPVAFWCNPISGHNTLYWYLQNLGQGPELLIRYENEEAVDDSQLPKDRFSAERLKGVDSTLKIQPAELGDSAVYLCASSSRTSGGTNEQFFGPGTRLTVL.

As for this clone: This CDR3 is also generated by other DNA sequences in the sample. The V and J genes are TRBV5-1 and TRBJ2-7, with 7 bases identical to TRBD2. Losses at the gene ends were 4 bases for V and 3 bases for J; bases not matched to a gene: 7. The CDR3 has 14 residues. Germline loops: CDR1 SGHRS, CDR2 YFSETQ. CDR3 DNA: TGCGCCAGCAGCCCGACGGGGGGAAGCTACGAGCAGTACTTC. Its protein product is CASSPTGGSYEQYF.

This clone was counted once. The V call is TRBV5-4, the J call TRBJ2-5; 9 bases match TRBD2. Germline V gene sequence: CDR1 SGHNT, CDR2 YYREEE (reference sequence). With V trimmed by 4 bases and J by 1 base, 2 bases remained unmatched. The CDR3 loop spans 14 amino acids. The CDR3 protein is CASSRGGVQETQYF. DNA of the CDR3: TGTGCCAGCAGCCGCGGGGGGGTCCAAGAGACCCAGTACTTC.

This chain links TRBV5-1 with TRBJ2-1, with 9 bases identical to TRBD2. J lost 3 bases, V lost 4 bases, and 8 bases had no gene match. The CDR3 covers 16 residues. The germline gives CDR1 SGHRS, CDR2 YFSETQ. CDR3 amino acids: CASSPIAGVLYNEQFF. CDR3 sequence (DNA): TGCGCCAGCAGCCCGATAGCGGGGGTCCTCTACAATGAGCAGTTCTTC. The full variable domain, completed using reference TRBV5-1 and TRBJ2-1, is KAGVTQTPRYLIKTRGQQVTLSCSPISGHRSVSWYQQTPGQGLQFLFEYFSETQRNKGNFPGRFSGRQFSNSRSEMNVSTLELGDSALYLCASSPIAGVLYNEQFFGPGTRLTVL.

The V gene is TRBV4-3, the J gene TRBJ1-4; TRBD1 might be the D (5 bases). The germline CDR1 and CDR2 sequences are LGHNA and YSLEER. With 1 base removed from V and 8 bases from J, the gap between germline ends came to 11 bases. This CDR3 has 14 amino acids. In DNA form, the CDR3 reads TGCGCCAGCAGCCAAGTGGGGGGAGGGGAAAAACTGTTTTTT. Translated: CASSQVGGGEKLFF.

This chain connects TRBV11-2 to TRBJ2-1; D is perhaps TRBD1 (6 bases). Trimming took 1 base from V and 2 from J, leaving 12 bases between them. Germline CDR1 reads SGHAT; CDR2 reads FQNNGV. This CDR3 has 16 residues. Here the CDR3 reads CASSLGQGRAYNEQFF. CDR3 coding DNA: TGTGCCAGCAGCTTAGGGCAGGGGAGAGCCTACAATGAGCAGTTCTTC.

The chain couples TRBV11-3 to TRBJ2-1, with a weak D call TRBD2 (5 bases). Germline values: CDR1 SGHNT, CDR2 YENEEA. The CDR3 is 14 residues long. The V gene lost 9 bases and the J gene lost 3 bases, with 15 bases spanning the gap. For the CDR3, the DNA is TGTGCCAGGCCACTAGAGGATTGCTACAATGAGCAGTTCTTC. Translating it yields CARPLEDCYNEQFF.

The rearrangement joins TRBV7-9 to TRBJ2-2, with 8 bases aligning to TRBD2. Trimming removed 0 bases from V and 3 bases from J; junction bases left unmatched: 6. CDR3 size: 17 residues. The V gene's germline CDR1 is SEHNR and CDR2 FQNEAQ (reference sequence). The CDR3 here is CASSLARGSGDTGELFF. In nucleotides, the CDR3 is TGTGCCAGCAGCTTAGCGCGGGGTAGCGGGGACACCGGGGAGCTGTTTTTT.

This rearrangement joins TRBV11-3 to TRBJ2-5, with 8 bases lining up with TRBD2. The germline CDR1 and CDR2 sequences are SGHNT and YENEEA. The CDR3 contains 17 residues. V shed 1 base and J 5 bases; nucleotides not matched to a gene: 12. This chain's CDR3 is CASSLAAGGSTRETQYF. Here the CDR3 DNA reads TGTGCCAGCAGCTTAGCTGCGGGGGGATCGACCCGGGAGACCCAGTACTTC.

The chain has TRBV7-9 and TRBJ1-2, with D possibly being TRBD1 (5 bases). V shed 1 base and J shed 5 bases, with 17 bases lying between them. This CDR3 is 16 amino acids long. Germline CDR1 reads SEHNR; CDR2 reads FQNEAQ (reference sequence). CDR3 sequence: CASSLGGGTNIYGYTF. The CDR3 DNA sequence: TGTGCCAGCAGCTTAGGGGGAGGGACTAACATTTATGGCTACACCTTC. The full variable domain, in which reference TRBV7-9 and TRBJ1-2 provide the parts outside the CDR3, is DTGVSQNPRHKITKRGQNVTFRCDPISEHNRLYWYRQTLGQGPEFLTYFQNEAQLEKSRLLSDRFSAERPKGSFSTLEIQRTEQGDSAMYLCASSLGGGTNIYGYTFGSGTRLTVV.

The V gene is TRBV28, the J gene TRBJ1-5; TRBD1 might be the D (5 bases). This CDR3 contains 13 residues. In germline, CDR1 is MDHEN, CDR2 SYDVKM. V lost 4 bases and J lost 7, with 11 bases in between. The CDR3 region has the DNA TGTGCCAGCAGTTCCGGGGGTCGACAGCCCCAGCATTTT. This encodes CASSSGGRQPQHF.

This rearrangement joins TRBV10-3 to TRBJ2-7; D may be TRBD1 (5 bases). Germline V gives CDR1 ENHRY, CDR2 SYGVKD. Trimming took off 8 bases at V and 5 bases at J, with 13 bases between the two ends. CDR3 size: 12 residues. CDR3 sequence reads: CAIAPRVHEQYF. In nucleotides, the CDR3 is TGTGCCATCGCTCCCAGGGTCCACGAGCAGTACTTC.

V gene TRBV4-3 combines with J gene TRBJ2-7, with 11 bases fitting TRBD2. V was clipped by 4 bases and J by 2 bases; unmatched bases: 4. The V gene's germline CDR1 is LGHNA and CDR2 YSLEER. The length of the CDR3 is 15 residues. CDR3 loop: CASSPLAGGAYEQYF. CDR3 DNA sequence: TGCGCCAGCAGCCCATTAGCGGGAGGGGCCTACGAGCAGTACTTC.

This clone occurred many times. CDR3 protein: CASSPGGGQDTEAFF. For the CDR3, the DNA is TGCGCCAGCAGCCCAGGGGGTGGACAGGACACTGAAGCTTTCTTT. The rearrangement uses TRBV5-1 and TRBJ1-1; 7 bases are shared with TRBD1. The trim removed 4 bases at V and 3 bases at J, leaving 9 bases unmatched. CDR1 and CDR2 (germline): SGHRS, YFSETQ. The length of the CDR3 is 15 residues.

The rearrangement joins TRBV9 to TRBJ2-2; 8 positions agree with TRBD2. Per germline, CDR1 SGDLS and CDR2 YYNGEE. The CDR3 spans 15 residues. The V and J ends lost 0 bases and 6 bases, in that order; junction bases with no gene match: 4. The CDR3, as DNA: TGTGCCAGCAGCGTAGATAGCGGGGCGGCCGGGGAGCTGTTTTTT. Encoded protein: CASSVDSGAAGELFF.